This entry features one T cell receptor beta chain sequence. This entry belongs to a study of blood T cell repertoires in COVID-19. Study as a whole: Acute and convalescent COVID-19 samples came from the United States, Italy and Spain. T cells, B-cell-depleted T cells, or PBMCs supplied cDNA or gDNA.

CDR3 length: 15 amino acids. CDR1 and CDR2 from the germline V gene are SGHAT and FQNNGV. The ends were cut back, 1 base at V and 7 bases at J, with 14 bases in the middle. In the study's own analysis: Counts of nucleated cells, estimated from reference gene primer amplification, were obtained. Measured with immunoSEQ multiplex PCR; TCRdb has only the in-frame clones, and not every one. V and J calls and clone size are those listed in that table; D and trimming were worked out from the DNA. The data contain about 240,000 clones, 75% to 90% of them singletons. Cohort placement rested on clinical history that participants reported themselves.

Sequenced material: PBMCs or T cells enriched from blood (not recorded which). This sequence was found in a woman aged 40 to 50 with acute COVID-19. The rearrangement links TRBV11-2 to TRBJ2-1; the D gene is possibly TRBD2 (6 bases). The CDR3 spells CASSLGGDSGNEQFF. Here the CDR3 DNA reads TGTGCCAGCAGCTTAGGGGGGGACTCGGGGAATGAGCAGTTCTTC.